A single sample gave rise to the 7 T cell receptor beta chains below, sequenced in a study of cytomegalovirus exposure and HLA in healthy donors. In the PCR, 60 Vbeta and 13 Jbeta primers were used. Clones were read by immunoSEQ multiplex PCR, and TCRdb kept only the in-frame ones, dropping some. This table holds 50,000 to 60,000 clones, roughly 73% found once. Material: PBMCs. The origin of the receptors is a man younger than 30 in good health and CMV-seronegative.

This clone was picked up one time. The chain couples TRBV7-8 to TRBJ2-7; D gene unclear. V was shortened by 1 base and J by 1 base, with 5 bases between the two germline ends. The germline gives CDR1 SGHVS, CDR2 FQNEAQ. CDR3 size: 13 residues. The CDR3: CASSLELSYEQYF. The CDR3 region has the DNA TGTGCCAGCAGCTTAGAACTTTCCTACGAGCAGTACTTC.

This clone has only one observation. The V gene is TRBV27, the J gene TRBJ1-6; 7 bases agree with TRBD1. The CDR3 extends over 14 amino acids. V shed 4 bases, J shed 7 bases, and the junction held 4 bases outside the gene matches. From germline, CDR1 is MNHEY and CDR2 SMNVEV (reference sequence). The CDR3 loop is CASSYATGNSPLHF. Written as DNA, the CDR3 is TGTGCCAGCAGTTATGCGACAGGGAATTCACCCCTCCACTTT.

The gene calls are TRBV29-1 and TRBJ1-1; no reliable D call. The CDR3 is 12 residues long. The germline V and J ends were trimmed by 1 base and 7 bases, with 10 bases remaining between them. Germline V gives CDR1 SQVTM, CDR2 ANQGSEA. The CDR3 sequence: CSVEAPTREAFF. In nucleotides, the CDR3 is TGCAGCGTTGAAGCCCCAACACGTGAAGCTTTCTTT.

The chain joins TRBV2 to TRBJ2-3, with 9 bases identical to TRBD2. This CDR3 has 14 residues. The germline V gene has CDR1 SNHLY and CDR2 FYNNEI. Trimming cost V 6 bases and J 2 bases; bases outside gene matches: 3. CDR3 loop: CASRGGLATDTQYF. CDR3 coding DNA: TGTGCCAGCAGGGGGGGACTAGCCACAGATACGCAGTATTTT.

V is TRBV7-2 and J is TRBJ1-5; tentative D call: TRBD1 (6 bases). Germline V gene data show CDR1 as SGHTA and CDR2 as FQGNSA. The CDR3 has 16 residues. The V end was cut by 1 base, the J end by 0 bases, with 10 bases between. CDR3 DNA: TGTGCCAGCAGCTTAGGGGGGCAGATTAGCAATCAGCCCCAGCATTTT. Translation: CASSLGGQISNQPQHF.

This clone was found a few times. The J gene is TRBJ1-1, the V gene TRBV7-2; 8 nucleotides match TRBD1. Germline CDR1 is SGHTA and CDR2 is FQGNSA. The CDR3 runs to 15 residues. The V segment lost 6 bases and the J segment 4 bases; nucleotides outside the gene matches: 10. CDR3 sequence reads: CASSSEDRVGTEAFF. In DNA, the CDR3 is TGTGCCAGCAGTTCCGAGGACAGGGTCGGCACTGAAGCTTTCTTT. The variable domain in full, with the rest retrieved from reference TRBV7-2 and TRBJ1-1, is GAGVSQSPSNKVTEKGKDVELRCDPISGHTALYWYRQSLGQGLEFLIYFQGNSAPDKSGLPSDRFSAERTGGSVSTLTIQRTQQEDSAVYLCASSSEDRVGTEAFFGQGTRLTVV.

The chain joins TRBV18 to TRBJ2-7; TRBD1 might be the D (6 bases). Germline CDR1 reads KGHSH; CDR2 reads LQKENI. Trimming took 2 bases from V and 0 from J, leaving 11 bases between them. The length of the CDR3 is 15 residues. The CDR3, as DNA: TGTGCCAGCTCACCAGGGACAACGAACTCCTACGAGCAGTACTTC. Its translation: CASSPGTTNSYEQYF.